This T cell receptor beta chain is drawn from a study of T cells in localized non-small cell lung cancer. TCRdb's table, derived via immunoSEQ multiplex PCR, lists solely in-frame clones and lacks some. The data hold around 100,000 clones, with approximately 86% observed a single time. V was pared by 0 bases and J by 6 bases, with 14 bases between. Germline V CDR1 and CDR2: LNHNV, YYDKDF (reference sequence). The CDR3 spans 15 residues. The TCR was taken from a man aged 40-75 years with stage I squamous cell lung carcinoma. This chain joins TRBV15 and TRBJ1-2; D remains unclear. Sequenced here: peripheral blood, sampled before any cancer treatment. The CDR3 sequence: CATSRDQLGNHGYTF. The DNA for the CDR3 is TGTGCCACCAGCAGAGATCAACTAGGAAACCATGGCTACACCTTC. The variable domain in full, with the rest retrieved from reference TRBV15 and TRBJ1-2, is DAMVIQNPRYQVTQFGKPVTLSCSQTLNHNVMYWYQQKSSQAPKLLFHYYDKDFNNEADTPDNFQSRRPNTSFCFLDIRSPGLGDTAMYLCATSRDQLGNHGYTFGSGTRLTVV.